One sample yielded the 3 T cell receptor beta chains listed below, sequenced in a study of blood T cell repertoires in COVID-19 (TCRdb year 2020). Libraries were constructed by the immunoSEQ multiplex PCR assay. TCRdb stores this immuneACCESS table with in-frame sequences only. Part of the clones is absent; in the studies checked, under half of the shortfall reflects unresolved V genes, and no reason is known for the rest. In all, the sample holds 150,000 to 200,000 clones, and around 89% of those were seen once. The ten largest clones take up 6.5% to 9.5% of the sample. Sequencing input: PBMCs or T cells enriched from blood (not recorded which). The origin of the receptors is a woman under 30 who had recovered from COVID-19.

This chain joins TRBV3-1 (or the pseudogene TRBV3-2) and TRBJ1-5; D is unresolved. The CDR3 has 14 residues. CDR1 LGHDT and CDR2 YNNKEL come from the germline V gene (reference sequence). V lost 4 bases, J lost 4 bases, and 11 bases lay in between. In DNA, the CDR3 is TGTGCCAGCAGCCCGGACGGAGGTAATCAGCCCCAGCATTTT. It encodes CASSPDGGNQPQHF.

J is TRBJ1-5 and V is TRBV11-2; D gene ambiguous. Germline CDR1 SGHAT, CDR2 FQNNGV. The CDR3 is 15 amino acids. V gave up 5 bases and J gave up 0 bases, with 11 bases separating them. The CDR3 DNA is TGTGCCAGCAGCCTCCTCGGGGATAGCAATCAGCCCCAGCATTTT. As protein: CASSLLGDSNQPQHF.

This clone was recorded a few times. CDR3 in DNA: TGTGCCAGCTCATGGGACTCTCATGGCTACACCTTC. Protein product: CASSWDSHGYTF. J is TRBJ1-2 and V is TRBV18; a weak D match, TRBD1 (5 bases). Trimming stripped 5 bases from V and 6 bases from J, with 10 bases between. Germline CDR1 reads KGHSH; CDR2 reads LQKENI. CDR3 length: 12 residues.